These T cell receptor beta chains were read from a single sample in a study of shared clonotypes between healthy human individuals. Clones were read by immunoSEQ multiplex PCR, and TCRdb kept only the in-frame ones, dropping some. The sample holds around 510,000 clones, about 96% seen once. The sequenced sample was naive CD4+ T cells sorted from blood. Source of these receptors: a woman under 40 in good health. CDR3s include the opening cysteine and the closing phenylalanine or tryptophan.

v_gene,CDR3aa
TRBV11-2,CASSQQGYGYTF
TRBV5-1,CASSQGIGATNEKLFF
TRBV4-1,CASSQIDSTNEKLFF
TRBV28,CASGLRVRQPQHF
TRBV6-5,CASSYSRGLASYEQFF
TRBV30,CAWSDTGTDNQPQHF
TRBV5-1,CASSLEGSYGYTF
TRBV6-5,CASSFGRLYSPLHF
TRBV6-5,CASRYDRSPNEKLFF
TRBV5-4,CASGSGGRSPETQYF
TRBV11-2,CASSYRVGQGVSYEQYF
TRBV27,CASSPKQGLAEAFF
TRBV5-8,CASTLAGVALYGYTF
TRBV18,CASSPRGTGELFF
TRBV5-1,CASSLETGEFTDTQYF
TRBV27,CASSFGQGGTDTQYF
TRBV9,CASSVGAGGRSTDTQYF
TRBV7-9,CASSVLLAGGGHEQYF
TRBV5-5,CASSLVLAGVLNEQFF
TRBV9,CASSVASGAGGELFF
TRBV19,CASSTGQGGRANQPQHF
TRBV7-9,CASSLVDVGGNEQFF
TRBV28,CASSFKFSQSNNEQFF
TRBV6-5,CASSPQGLPYEQYF
TRBV28,CASRPTRVYGYTF
TRBV29-1,CSVVLQDRAYEQYF
TRBV14,CASSQGHQGLAGVLFF
TRBV2,CASSPHSGANVLTF
TRBV5-4,CASSLSGVYNEQFF
TRBV6-6,CASRDGQGLSNQPQHF
TRBV19,CASSMIRGNTDTQYF
TRBV27,CASSPRIGQGATNEKLFF
TRBV2,CASSARTSGSNEQFF
TRBV6-1,CASSGNRGVTEQFF
TRBV10-3,CAISPGQTSSTDTQYF
TRBV27,CASSSGLYGYTF
TRBV4-1,CASSQIGNYEQYF
TRBV27,CASRGTGGNTIYF